These 31 T cell receptor beta chains were all obtained from the same sample, sequenced in a study of shared clonotypes between healthy human individuals. CD8 cells regarded as naive lacked CD45RO, were positively chosen for CCR7, and omitted terminally differentiated effector memory CD45RA+ cells. The data were produced by immunoSEQ multiplex PCR, yet TCRdb's version contains in-frame clones alone and is incomplete. The sample yields more than 550,000 clones, about 91% seen once. The material sequenced was naive CD8+ T cells sorted from blood. These receptor sequences come from a man between 25 and 39 years old in good health.

This rearrangement joins TRBV7-9 to TRBJ1-5; 8 bases fit TRBD1. Germline V CDR1 and CDR2: SEHNR, FQNEAQ (reference sequence). CDR3 length: 18 residues. The junction had 15 bases not matched to a gene; V was cut back by 4 bases and J by 4 bases. The CDR3: CASSSTTPDREGNQPQHF. CDR3 DNA: TGTGCCAGCAGCTCGACTACCCCGGACAGGGAAGGTAATCAGCCCCAGCATTTT.

The chain recombines TRBV4-2 with TRBJ2-5; 11 bases agree with TRBD1. The J segment lost 4 bases and the V segment lost 5 bases, leaving 6 bases of the junction unmatched. Germline V gives CDR1 LGHNA, CDR2 YNFKEQ. The CDR3 spans 15 residues. DNA for the CDR3: TGTGCCAGCAGCAACTGGGACAGGGGGATAGAGACCCAGTACTTC. It yields the protein CASSNWDRGIETQYF.

The V call is TRBV27, the J call TRBJ2-7; D call uncertain. This CDR3 spans 16 amino acids. V lost 0 bases and J 0 bases, leaving 12 bases between the germline ends. CDR1 and CDR2 from the germline V gene are MNHEY and SMNVEV (reference sequence). The CDR3 loop reads CASSLSGENPSYEQYF. The CDR3, as DNA: TGTGCCAGCAGTTTATCTGGTGAAAACCCCTCCTACGAGCAGTACTTC.

J is TRBJ2-1 and V is TRBV7-9; D tentatively reads TRBD1 or TRBD2 (5 bases each). The CDR3 length is 11 residues. V lost 11 bases and J lost 5, with 10 bases in between. Looked up from germline, CDR1 is SEHNR and CDR2 is FQNEAQ (reference sequence). CDR3: CALEGHNEQFF. CDR3 nucleotide sequence: TGTGCCTTAGAGGGGCACAATGAGCAGTTCTTC.

This chain connects TRBV4-1 to TRBJ2-7; D is possibly TRBD1 (5 bases). Trimming took off 4 bases at V and 4 bases at J, with 14 bases between the two ends. Germline V gene lookup returns CDR1 MGHRA and CDR2 YSYEKL. The CDR3 contains 14 residues. CDR3 in amino acids: CASSPGQGYYEQYF. CDR3 nucleotide sequence: TGCGCCAGCAGCCCAGGGCAGGGCTATTACGAGCAGTACTTC.

V is TRBV9 and J is TRBJ2-1; 9 bases line up with TRBD2. The germline gives CDR1 SGDLS, CDR2 YYNGEE. This CDR3 has 16 amino acids. J gave up 0 bases and V 3 bases, and 4 bases lay outside the gene matches. DNA for the CDR3: TGTGCCAGCAGCGGGTGGCGGGAGGGCTCCTACAATGAGCAGTTCTTC. Translation gives CASSGWREGSYNEQFF. Based on the CDR3 plus reference TRBV9 and TRBJ2-1, the full variable domain is DSGVTQTPKHLITATGQRVTLRCSPRSGDLSVYWYQQSLDQGLQFLIQYYNGEERAKGNILERFSAQQFPDLHSELNLSSLELGDSALYFCASSGWREGSYNEQFFGPGTRLTVL.

V and J are TRBV27 and TRBJ1-6; a weak D match, TRBD1 (6 bases). V gave up 4 bases and J gave up 8 bases, with 15 bases separating them. Germline-derived CDR1 and CDR2 are MNHEY and SMNVEV (reference sequence). The CDR3 is made up of 15 amino acids. The CDR3 protein is CASSSTGSWDSPLHF. As DNA, the CDR3 is TGTGCCAGCAGTTCCACAGGGAGTTGGGATTCACCCCTCCACTTT.

A word on this clone: Distinct nucleotide sequences in the sample also encode this CDR3. The J gene is TRBJ1-1, the V gene TRBV29-1, with D perhaps TRBD1 (5 bases). The V end was cut by 6 bases, the J end by 0 bases, with 8 bases between. Germline assignment: CDR1 SQVTM and CDR2 ANQGSEA. This CDR3 has 12 amino acids. CDR3 nucleotide sequence: TGCAGCGTCCAGGGTATGAACACTGAAGCTTTCTTT. It translates to CSVQGMNTEAFF.

The chain employs TRBV6-4 and TRBJ2-2; D is possibly TRBD1 (6 bases). The V and J ends lost 2 bases and 9 bases respectively, with 10 bases between them. Germline loops: CDR1 MRHNA, CDR2 SNTAGT. CDR3 size: 13 residues. This CDR3 reads CASSDSRGRELFF. For the CDR3, the DNA is TGTGCCAGCAGTGACAGCAGGGGTAGGGAGCTGTTTTTT.

This chain links TRBV11-2 with TRBJ2-7; tentatively, D is TRBD2 (5 bases). This CDR3 region has 12 residues. Trimming took 5 bases from V and 4 from J, leaving 9 bases between them. CDR1 is SGHAT, CDR2 FQNNGV, per germline. The CDR3 spells CASSTSGYEQYF. As DNA, the CDR3 is TGTGCCAGCAGCACCAGCGGTTACGAGCAGTACTTC.

The chain combines TRBV5-4 with TRBJ1-1; TRBD1 is a possible D gene (6 bases). The CDR3 totals 16 residues. The germline V gene has CDR1 SGHNT and CDR2 YYREEE (reference sequence). The V and J ends lost 4 bases and 4 bases respectively, with 20 bases between them. The CDR3, as DNA: TGTGCCAGCAGCCTCCCCACTGGGGGCCGGGGCACTGAAGCTTTCTTT. Encoded protein: CASSLPTGGRGTEAFF.

V usage is TRBV28 and J usage is TRBJ2-1, with TRBD2 identical over 11 bases. Germline V gene sequence: CDR1 MDHEN, CDR2 SYDVKM. There are 13 residues in the CDR3. V lost 9 bases to trimming and J lost 12 bases; unmatched junction nucleotides: 10. The CDR3 bases are TGTGCCAGTGTAGCGGGAGGGCGTACTAGGCAGTTCTTC. This gives the protein CASVAGGRTRQFF. Complete variable domain (other parts from reference TRBV28 and TRBJ2-1): DVKVTQSSRYLVKRTGEKVFLECVQDMDHENMFWYRQDPGLGLRLIYFSYDVKMKEKGDIPEGYSVSREKKERFSLILESASTNQTSMYLCASVAGGRTRQFFGPGTRLTVL.

Written as DNA, the CDR3 is TGCAGCGTTGAAGACAACAACAATGAGCAGTTCTTC. This encodes CSVEDNNNEQFF. The chain recombines TRBV29-1 with TRBJ2-1; D remains ambiguous. Per germline, CDR1 SQVTM and CDR2 ANQGSEA. CDR3 length: 12 amino acids. Trimming removed 0 bases from V and 5 bases from J, with 5 bases in between.

The CDR3, as DNA: TGTGCCAGCAGCCGGGGTGTACAAAGTCGGGCCAACGTCCTGACTTTC. Its protein product is CASSRGVQSRANVLTF. The chain uses TRBV4-2 and TRBJ2-6; D is unresolved. V lost 4 bases and J 5 bases, leaving 15 bases between the germline ends. From germline, CDR1 is LGHNA and CDR2 YNFKEQ. The CDR3 is 16 amino acids.

The chain joins TRBV27 to TRBJ1-5; D is uncertain. The CDR3 runs to 16 residues. CDR1 and CDR2 (germline): MNHEY, SMNVEV (reference sequence). V was cut by 6 bases and J by 1 base, with 16 bases left in between. The CDR3 loop is CASSTTGWRSNQPQHF. For the CDR3, the DNA is TGTGCCAGCAGCACGACGGGATGGAGAAGCAATCAGCCCCAGCATTTT.

The chain employs TRBV18 and TRBJ2-2; D possibly uses TRBD1 or TRBD2 (5 bases each). CDR1 is KGHSH and CDR2 is LQKENI in the germline V gene. This CDR3 is 15 amino acids long. With 4 bases removed from V and 4 bases from J, the gap between germline ends came to 13 bases. The CDR3 reads CASSQGTGPTGELFF. The DNA of the CDR3 is TGTGCCAGCTCACAAGGGACGGGACCCACCGGGGAGCTGTTTTTT.

The chain combines TRBV4-3 with TRBJ2-7, with TRBD1 matching over 10 bases. Losses at the gene ends were 1 base for V and 3 bases for J; bases not matched to a gene: 9. Germline V gene data show CDR1 as LGHNA and CDR2 as YSLEER. There are 17 residues in the CDR3. DNA of the CDR3: TGCGCCAGCAGCCAAGGGTTGAGGGGACAGGGGCTCTACGAGCAGTACTTC. Amino acid sequence: CASSQGLRGQGLYEQYF.

J is TRBJ2-2 and V is TRBV5-6; D call uncertain. Trimming shortened V by 3 bases and J by 1 base, and 13 bases separated the two germline ends. The CDR3 has 16 amino acids. CDR1 is SGHDT, CDR2 YYEEEE, per germline. CDR3 DNA: TGTGCCAGCAGCTGGCGTGGTGTCATGAACACCGGGGAGCTGTTTTTT. It is translated as CASSWRGVMNTGELFF.

A few counts support this clone. The chain has TRBV6-5 and TRBJ1-1; no firm D call. V lost 0 bases to trimming and J lost 7 bases, with 6 bases between them. Germline V gene sequence: CDR1 MNHEY, CDR2 SVGAGI. There are 12 residues in the CDR3. The CDR3 spells CASSYSAGEAFF. Here the CDR3 DNA reads TGTGCCAGCAGTTACTCGGCCGGTGAAGCTTTCTTT.

This clone was found once. This sequence joins TRBV7-9 and TRBJ2-7; 8 bases align to TRBD1. V gave up 4 bases and J gave up 4 bases; unmatched junction bases: 12. CDR3 size: 16 residues. Germline V gene sequence: CDR1 SEHNR, CDR2 FQNEAQ (reference sequence). CDR3 amino acids: CASSSLGRQGFYEQYF. CDR3 nucleotides: TGTGCCAGCAGCTCCCTCGGTAGACAGGGGTTTTACGAGCAGTACTTC.

The rearrangement joins TRBV5-4 to TRBJ2-1; 12 bases line up with TRBD2. The trim removed 4 bases at V and 8 bases at J, leaving 13 bases unmatched. The CDR3 loop spans 17 amino acids. Germline V lookup: CDR1 SGHNT, CDR2 YYREEE (reference sequence). The CDR3 DNA follows: TGTGCCAGCAGCCTACGAAGTGGACTAGCGGGACGCTATGAGCAGTTCTTC. It translates to CASSLRSGLAGRYEQFF.

This chain connects TRBV9 to TRBJ1-3, with 9 positions matching TRBD1. From germline, CDR1 is SGDLS and CDR2 YYNGEE. With V trimmed by 3 bases and J by 2 bases, 3 bases remained unmatched. This CDR3 region has 15 residues. The CDR3 loop reads CASSGRTGAGNTIYF. The CDR3 DNA reads as TGTGCCAGCAGCGGGAGGACAGGGGCTGGAAACACCATATATTTT. Based on the CDR3 plus reference TRBV9 and TRBJ1-3, the full variable domain is DSGVTQTPKHLITATGQRVTLRCSPRSGDLSVYWYQQSLDQGLQFLIQYYNGEERAKGNILERFSAQQFPDLHSELNLSSLELGDSALYFCASSGRTGAGNTIYFGEGSWLTVV.

The V and J genes are TRBV30 and TRBJ2-7; D might be TRBD1 (5 bases). CDR1 GTSNPN and CDR2 SVGIG come from the germline V gene (reference sequence). Trimming removed 6 bases from V and 1 base from J, with 13 bases in between. The length of the CDR3 is 13 residues. The CDR3 DNA reads TGTGCCTGTACAGGTCCGCCTTCCTACGAGCAGTACTTC. It translates to CACTGPPSYEQYF.

The chain employs TRBV19 and TRBJ2-3; 10 bases align to TRBD2. From germline, CDR1 is LNHDA and CDR2 SQIVND (reference sequence). This CDR3 has 14 amino acids. V was clipped by 6 bases and J by 1 base; unmatched bases: 1. CDR3 DNA: TGTGCCAGTAGCGGACTAGCGGGCACAGATACGCAGTATTTT. Translating gives CASSGLAGTDTQYF. The whole variable domain, filled in from reference TRBV19 and TRBJ2-3, reads DGGITQSPKYLFRKEGQNVTLSCEQNLNHDAMYWYRQDPGQGLRLIYYSQIVNDFQKGDIAEGYSVSREKKESFPLTVTSAQKNPTAFYLCASSGLAGTDTQYFGPGTRLTVL.

This clone was recorded a few times. V gene TRBV6-4 combines with J gene TRBJ2-3; 9 nucleotides line up with TRBD2. V was clipped by 2 bases and J by 2 bases; unmatched bases: 5. This CDR3 is 16 amino acids long. Germline lookup yields CDR1 MRHNA and CDR2 SNTAGT. As DNA, the CDR3 is TGTGCCAGCAGTGACGGTAGCGGGGGAACCACAGATACGCAGTATTTT. Its translation is CASSDGSGGTTDTQYF.

The chain links TRBV7-9 to TRBJ2-5; 7 nucleotides agree with TRBD2. The junction had 8 bases not matched to a gene; V was cut back by 5 bases and J by 2 bases. CDR1 is SEHNR and CDR2 is FQNEAQ in the germline V gene (reference sequence). CDR3 length: 15 residues. The CDR3 loop reads CASSPPGGGQETQYF. CDR3 DNA sequence: TGTGCCAGCAGCCCCCCGGGAGGAGGGCAAGAGACCCAGTACTTC. Full variable domain (remainder filled in from reference TRBV7-9 and TRBJ2-5): DTGVSQNPRHKITKRGQNVTFRCDPISEHNRLYWYRQTLGQGPEFLTYFQNEAQLEKSRLLSDRFSAERPKGSFSTLEIQRTEQGDSAMYLCASSPPGGGQETQYFGPGTRLLVL.

The rearrangement uses TRBV21-1 and TRBJ2-7; the table's D call of TRBD2 was not tested on the DNA. TRBV21-1 has pseudogene status. The CDR3 consists of 14 residues. The chain's CDR3 is CASSNGTRSYEQYF. The CDR3 nucleotides read TGTGCCAGCAGCAACGGGACTAGGTCCTACGAGCAGTACTTC.

The chain recombines TRBV29-1 with TRBJ2-1; D perhaps matches TRBD1 (6 bases). Germline V CDR1 and CDR2: SQVTM, ANQGSEA. Between the trimmed V and J ends, which lost 1 base and 4 bases, there was a span of 14 bases. The CDR3 has 15 amino acids. CDR3 in amino acids: CSVEVQGFGYNEQFF. In DNA, the CDR3 is TGCAGCGTTGAAGTACAGGGATTCGGGTACAATGAGCAGTTCTTC.

J is TRBJ2-1 and V is TRBV29-1, with 8 bases fitting TRBD2. This CDR3 is built from 14 residues. The V segment lost 5 bases and the J segment 4 bases; nucleotides outside the gene matches: 7. In germline, CDR1 is SQVTM, CDR2 ANQGSEA. This CDR3 reads CSVTREGSYNEQFF. The CDR3 region has the DNA TGCAGCGTTACCCGGGAGGGCTCATACAATGAGCAGTTCTTC.

The V gene is TRBV7-9, the J gene TRBJ2-7; 7 bases align to TRBD1. With V trimmed by 4 bases and J by 5 bases, 5 bases remained unmatched. From germline, CDR1 is SEHNR and CDR2 FQNEAQ (reference sequence). This CDR3 spans 13 amino acids. CDR3 nucleotide sequence: TGTGCCAGCAGCTCGGGACAGATAAACGAGCAGTACTTC. Its translation: CASSSGQINEQYF.

This sequence joins TRBV6-5 and TRBJ2-7; D possibly corresponds to TRBD2 (6 bases). The CDR3 is 14 amino acids. Germline CDR1 is MNHEY and CDR2 is SVGAGI. The V gene lost 8 bases and the J gene lost 3 bases, with 17 bases spanning the gap. CDR3 in amino acids: CASQLGGKYYEQYF. The CDR3 region has the DNA TGTGCCAGCCAACTGGGGGGAAAGTACTACGAGCAGTACTTC.